These 15 T cell receptor delta chains came from one sample sequenced in a study of DNA immune sequencing with unique molecular identifiers. Primers for all 8 TRDV and 4 TRDJ genes amplified genomic DNA in 32-plex. In roughly 3 barcoding PCR cycles, molecules received a 12-nucleotide UMI, then adapter PCR followed. TCRdb re-called the multiplex PCR reads via CATT. The data show about 1,500 delta-chain clones, roughly an eighth seen once. The sequencing input was gamma-delta T cells enriched from blood buffy coat, or unenriched PBMCs (not recorded which). The receptors were gathered from a human donor in good health.

As regards this clone: A single base is all that separates this from a far larger clone, so a read error is likely. Distinct nucleotide sequences in the sample also encode this CDR3. The chain carries TRDV2 and TRDJ1, with D unresolved. The CDR3 is 16 amino acids. The germline V and J ends were trimmed by 3 bases and 0 bases, with 16 bases remaining between them. CDR1 is GEAIGNYY, CDR2 EKD, per germline. The CDR3 DNA reads as TGTGCCTGTGACCCATCCGATCGGAAGTACACCGATAAACTCATCTTT. Its translation: CACDPSDRKYTDKLIF.

Of note for this clone: A single base is all that separates this from a far larger clone, so a read error is likely. The J gene call is TRDJ1, but no V gene call exists; the table's D call TRDD3 went unverified against the DNA. This CDR3 is 13 amino acids long. CDR3 in DNA: TGTGCTTGTGACACCTGGGGGACCGATAAACTCATCTTT. It codes for CACDTWGTDKLIF.

This clone was seen ten or more times. For the CDR3, the DNA is TGTGCTTATAGGGCAAGCTTCCCCAGGTACTGGGGGATCCCTCGCGACACCGATAAACTCATCTTT. This translates into CAYRASFPRYWGIPRDTDKLIF. The chain links TRAV38-2/DV8 to TRDJ1, with 10 bases lining up with TRDD3. Germline V gene data show CDR1 as TSESDYY and CDR2 as QEAYKQQN. This CDR3 is built from 22 residues. Trimming at V came to 4 bases and at J to 0 bases, leaving 24 bases not matched to a gene.

As regards this clone: Given a much more abundant clone one base away, this may be a read error. The sample contains more than one DNA sequence encoding this CDR3. This chain joins TRDV3 and TRDJ1; D is unclear. Germline CDR1 TVYSNPD, CDR2 GDNSRS (reference sequence). The CDR3 spans 16 residues. The CDR3 here is CALPPFCVFTPDKLIF. CDR3 sequence (DNA): TGTGCATTACCTCCATTTTGTGTGTTTACCCCCGATAAACTCATCTTT. The full variable domain, rest sourced from reference TRDV3 and TRDJ1, is CDKVTQSSPDQTVASGSEVVLLCTYDTVYSNPDLFWYRIRPDYSFQFVFYGDNSRSEGADFTQGRFSVKHILTQKAFHLVISPVRTEDSATYYCALPPFCVFTPDKLIFGKGTRVTVEP.

J gene TRDJ1 was identified, but the V gene was not called; TRDD3 reflects the table's D call only, with no check against the DNA. CDR3 length: 19 amino acids. DNA of the CDR3: TGTGCTCTTGGGGTTAAGAAGCCTTCCGCGTTCGTGTACACCGATAAACTCATCTTT. Encoded protein: CALGVKKPSAFVYTDKLIF.

This clone counts as large. The same CDR3 can be traced to other DNA sequences in this sample. The chain uses TRDV2 and TRDJ1; 10 bases match TRDD3. CDR3 length equals 20 residues. V dropped 3 bases and J dropped 0; count of bases not matched to a gene: 18. The germline gives CDR1 GEAIGNYY, CDR2 EKD. In DNA form, the CDR3 reads TGTGCCTGTGACGCCGTTTTCGAGGGGGATACGAGTCCCTACACCGATAAACTCATCTTT. Translated: CACDAVFEGDTSPYTDKLIF.

About this clone: The TCRdb protein comes from a much larger clone and disagrees with this DNA's translation at residue 17, likely due to a read error; the protein given here is derived from the DNA. The rearrangement links TRDV2 to TRDJ3, with TRDD3 matching 13 bases. Germline lookup yields CDR1 GEAIGNYY and CDR2 EKD. The CDR3 has 20 residues. The CDR3 region is CACDKVLGDTRSWDTRLMFF. The DNA for the CDR3 is TGTGCCTGTGACAAAGTACTGGGGGATACGCGCTCCTGGGACACCCGACTGATGTTTTTC.

By share, this clone ranks as medium-sized. This chain connects TRDV2 to TRDJ1; 11 nucleotides agree with TRDD3. Trimming took 3 bases from V and 4 from J; bases not matched to a gene: 6. The CDR3 is 15 amino acids. Per germline, CDR1 GEAIGNYY and CDR2 EKD. CDR3 bases: TGTGCCTGTGACCTGATGGGGGATACGGACGATAAACTCATCTTT. This translates into CACDLMGDTDDKLIF.

With respect to this clone: A far larger clone is one nucleotide away, so this likely arose from a read error. Other DNA variants within this sample encode the same CDR3. With the J gene uncalled, the V gene is TRDV1; TRDD3 was called by the table and not checked on the DNA. The CDR3 has 23 amino acids. Germline CDR1 and CDR2: TSWWSYY and QGS. In DNA form, the CDR3 reads TGTGCTCTTGGGGACCTACCAAGGACTTCCTACGTCCGGGGGGGGACGTACACCGATAACCTCATCTTT. Amino acids: CALGDLPRTSYVRGGTYTDNLIF.

The table lists this clone with many counts. This rearrangement joins TRDV2 to TRDJ1; 8 bases align to TRDD3. J lost 0 bases, V lost 3 bases, and 11 bases had no gene match. Germline assignment: CDR1 GEAIGNYY and CDR2 EKD. This CDR3 contains 17 residues. This CDR3 is CACDPLGDREYTDKLIF. The CDR3 DNA is TGTGCCTGTGACCCTCTGGGGGACCGAGAGTACACCGATAAACTCATCTTT.

In its sample, this clone is medium-sized. The same CDR3 can be traced to other DNA sequences in this sample. V usage is TRDV2 and J usage is TRDJ1; TRDD3 might be the D (5 bases). V gave up 3 bases and J gave up 0 bases, with 19 bases separating them. CDR1 is GEAIGNYY and CDR2 is EKD in the germline V gene. There are 17 residues in the CDR3. DNA for the CDR3: TGTGCCTGTGACCCCGTACTGGACCCCTCGTACACCGATAAACTCATCTTT. Protein: CACDPVLDPSYTDKLIF.

The genes are TRDV1 and TRDJ1, with D possibly called TRDD2 or TRDD3 (7 bases each). Trimming pared 2 bases from V and 10 bases from J, leaving 29 bases between. CDR1 and CDR2 (germline): TSWWSYY, QGS. The CDR3 has 18 residues. Written as DNA, the CDR3 is TGTGCTCTTGGGGAAGTTCCTACGCTCGCTGGGGGCAAGAAGGGACTCATCTTT. It translates to CALGEVPTLAGGKKGLIF.

By share of the sample, this clone is medium-sized. The chain is built from TRAV38-2/DV8 and TRDJ1; a possible D gene is TRDD3 (7 bases). Between the trimmed V and J ends, which lost 4 bases and 10 bases, there was a span of 29 bases. The CDR3 length is 17 residues. Germline V CDR1 and CDR2: TSESDYY, QEAYKQQN. CDR3 DNA: TGTGCTTATAGGGGGCCTTCCCGGTACTGGGGCCCGCGGGGACTCATCTTT. It is translated as CAYRGPSRYWGPRGLIF.

This clone qualifies as medium-sized. The V call is TRDV1, the J call TRDJ2, with D tentatively TRDD2 (5 bases). V was clipped by 2 bases and J by 4 bases, with 50 bases between them. CDR3 length equals 28 residues. The germline gives CDR1 TSWWSYY, CDR2 QGS. The CDR3 loop reads CALGEIAGSLHPPSPVFTRDRWTAQLFF. The DNA for the CDR3 is TGTGCTCTTGGGGAAATTGCGGGGTCCCTACACCCCCCTTCTCCAGTGTTTACGCGTGACCGTTGGACAGCACAACTCTTCTTT.

A note on this clone: It is likely a read error: a sequence one base away is far more abundant. This sequence joins TRDV2 and TRDJ1, with a tentative D call TRDD3 (6 bases). V was shortened by 2 bases and J by 0 bases, with 9 bases between the two germline ends. The V gene's germline CDR1 is GEAIGNYY and CDR2 EKD. CDR3 length: 14 residues. CDR3 region: CACDIVGDTDKLIF. As DNA, the CDR3 is TGTGCCTGTGACATAGTGGGGGACACCGATAAACTCATCTTT.